This passage covers 8 T cell receptor beta chains from one sample sequenced in a study of patients and donors after allogeneic stem cell transplantation (dated by TCRdb to 2018 to 2021). To prepare the library, RT-PCR was applied. Instrument on record: NextSeq 550. The public reads were reanalyzed by TCRdb: fastp trimming at Q25, MiXCR alignment, in-frame beta chains only. Identical CDR3 proteins give one entry, which carries the most common genes and DNA. The sample has some 880,000 distinct CDR3 sequences on record, roughly 18% of them singletons. The ten largest clones add up to approximately 5.9% of the sample. Sequencing input: blood, either unsorted or a sorted T cell fraction (not recorded which). All receptors derive from a human donor who was either an allogeneic HSCT recipient or a stem cell or donor lymphocyte infusion donor (not recorded which). It is not recorded whose cells these are; they may come from a transplant donor.

The chain carries TRBV12-3 or TRBV12-4 and TRBJ1-2; no firm D call. The CDR3 runs 12 residues. The V end was cut by 4 bases, the J end by 3 bases, with 6 bases between. Here the CDR3 reads CASSWSDYGYTF. CDR3 nucleotide sequence: TGTGCCAGCAGTTGGAGCGACTATGGCTACACCTTC.

This clonotype was detected only a few times. The chain recombines TRBV10-3 with TRBJ2-1, with 8 nucleotides matching TRBD1. The CDR3 has 15 amino acids. After removal of 4 bases from V and 9 bases from J, the junction contained 11 bases not matched to a gene. Germline V gene sequence: CDR1 ENHRY, CDR2 SYGVKD. The CDR3 here is CAISVGDRSLSEQFF. CDR3 bases: TGTGCCATCAGTGTAGGGGACAGGAGTCTTAGTGAGCAGTTCTTC.

This clonotype was recorded a few times. V is TRBV12-3 or TRBV12-4 and J is TRBJ1-2, with D maybe TRBD1 (5 bases). The CDR3 runs 16 residues. V was cut by 6 bases and J by 8 bases, with 25 bases left in between. The CDR3 protein is CASRLRGAGGKSGYTF. The CDR3 DNA sequence: TGTGCCAGCAGACTTCGGGGTGCTGGGGGGAAGAGCGGCTACACCTTC.

In its sample, this clonotype was seen a few times. J is TRBJ2-4 and V is TRBV20-1; 10 bases are shared with TRBD2. Germline V gene lookup returns CDR1 DFQATT and CDR2 SNEGSKA (reference sequence). V was clipped by 5 bases and J by 4 bases; unmatched bases: 5. This CDR3 region has 14 residues. The CDR3 nucleotides read TGCAGTGCTGCTAGACTAGCGGGTAAAAACATTCAGTACTTC. Its translation: CSAARLAGKNIQYF.

V usage is TRBV29-1 and J usage is TRBJ2-7; D uncertain. Trimming stripped 6 bases from V and 0 bases from J, with 15 bases between. CDR3 length equals 14 residues. Germline loops: CDR1 SQVTM, CDR2 ANQGSEA. The CDR3 DNA reads TGCAGCGTGGCCGCAGGTTTGGGCTCCTACGAGCAGTACTTC. This gives the protein CSVAAGLGSYEQYF.

This CDR3 is CASSLGGLRGSGNTIYF. CDR3 bases: TGTGCCAGCAGCCTCGGTGGCCTCCGGGGCAGTGGAAACACCATATATTTT. The chain couples TRBV25-1 to TRBJ1-3; a possible D gene is TRBD1 (5 bases). This CDR3 spans 17 amino acids. V lost 6 bases and J 3 bases, leaving 21 bases between the germline ends. From germline, CDR1 is MGHDK and CDR2 SYGVNS.

The chain couples TRBV20-1 to TRBJ2-2; 8 bases match TRBD2. V shed 5 bases and J 6 bases; nucleotides not matched to a gene: 20. The V gene's germline CDR1 is DFQATT and CDR2 SNEGSKA (reference sequence). This CDR3 is built from 18 residues. The DNA for the CDR3 is TGCAGTGCTTTCATCCCCGGGGGGGGCGGGCTTAACGCCGGGGAGCTGTTTTTT. The encoded protein is CSAFIPGGGGLNAGELFF.

The gene calls are TRBV29-1 and TRBJ1-2; weak D call: TRBD1 (5 bases). Between the trimmed V and J ends, which lost 7 bases and 8 bases, there was a span of 14 bases. This CDR3 has 11 amino acids. Germline V gene lookup returns CDR1 SQVTM and CDR2 ANQGSEA. CDR3 DNA: TGCAGCGGCTTCGGGGGGAACGGCTACACCTTC. Encoded protein: CSGFGGNGYTF. Full variable domain (remainder filled in from reference TRBV29-1 and TRBJ1-2): SAVISQKPSRDICQRGTSLTIQCQVDSQVTMMFWYRQQPGQSLTLIATANQGSEATYESGFVIDKFPISRPNLTFSTLTVSNMSPEDSSIYLCSGFGGNGYTFGSGTRLTVV.